The clone carrying this TCR beta chain was counted between two and nine times. A read error is possible here, since a much larger clone lies one base away. PCR was performed a second time for about 7 to 11 cycles using a sample-barcoded 5' primer and a J-beta primer mix. TCRdb re-derived calls from the 5' RACE reads in MiXCR, one entry per CDR3 protein. The table shows roughly 700,000 distinct CDR3 sequences, with around 45% occurring only once. The data stem from a study of blood T cells in healthy people across ages. CDR1 and CDR2 from the germline V gene are LGHDT and YNNKEL (reference sequence). Trimming pared 5 bases from V and 2 bases from J, leaving 19 bases between. CDR3 size: 17 residues.

The sequence was collected from a woman in her sixties in good health. Specimen: blood. This chain joins TRBV3-1 and TRBJ2-4; a possible D gene is TRBD1 (6 bases). The CDR3: CASSDQPGTGPKNIQYF. In DNA form, the CDR3 reads TGTGCCAGCAGCGACCAACCCGGCACAGGGCCCAAAAACATTCAGTACTTC.